The source of this T cell receptor beta chain is a study of graft-versus-host responses after intestinal transplantation. CDR3 length: 14 amino acids. V dropped 5 bases and J dropped 0 bases, with 10 bases sitting between them. CDR1 and CDR2 (germline): SGHVT, SQSDAQ. Only in-frame clones appear in the TCRdb table, and some are missing; sequencing was by immunoSEQ multiplex PCR. The sample shows just under 20,000 clones, around 76% of them seen only once. Points from the study as a whole: GvH clones surfaced in recipient marrow, some emerging earlier in ileum or blood.

From the graft tissue, intraepithelial and lamina propria lymphocytes were released through processing. A note on this clone: What it binds is unknown.

The chain joins TRBV7-4 to TRBJ1-2; TRBD1 might be the D (5 bases). This clonotype originated in a human patient who received an intestinal transplant, so some T cells may come from the graft donor. The material was ileum tissue, obtained around 20 days after intestinal transplant. The CDR3 region is CASSRQSSNYGYTF. CDR3 nucleotides: TGTGCCAGCAGCCGACAGAGTTCTAACTATGGCTACACCTTC.